What follows are 15 T cell receptor beta chains derived from one specimen sequenced in a study of CD8 T cells in ankylosing spondylitis. Study-wide points: A motif in TCR beta, a set of under 10 highly homologous variants, appeared characteristic of ankylosing spondylitis blood.

The antigens these receptors bind are not known. TCRdb re-called the 5' RACE reads with MiXCR, one entry per CDR3 protein. The sample records 200,000 to 250,000 distinct CDR3 sequences, 18% being singletons. The sample taken for sequencing was blood, either unsorted or a sorted T cell fraction (not recorded which). Receptor source: a male donor with ankylosing spondylitis.

The rearrangement links TRBV28 to TRBJ2-3; perhaps TRBD2 as D (6 bases). Trimming stripped 6 bases from V and 5 bases from J, with 18 bases between. Germline loops: CDR1 MDHEN, CDR2 SYDVKM. This CDR3 spans 15 amino acids. The CDR3 sequence is CASRSRDLGRDTQYF. Written as DNA, the CDR3 is TGTGCCAGCAGGTCCAGGGACTTAGGAAGAGATACGCAGTATTTT.

The chain uses TRBV11-2 and TRBJ1-1; D possibly corresponds to TRBD1 (5 bases). Germline V gene data show CDR1 as SGHAT and CDR2 as FQNNGV. The CDR3 has 16 amino acids. Trimming took 1 base from V and 0 from J, leaving 12 bases between them. Written as DNA, the CDR3 is TGTGCCAGCAGCTTAGTCCCCATGACAGTGAACACTGAAGCTTTCTTT. Amino acids: CASSLVPMTVNTEAFF. The variable domain in full, completed from reference TRBV11-2 and TRBJ1-1, reads EAGVAQSPRYKIIEKRQSVAFWCNPISGHATLYWYQQILGQGPKLLIQFQNNGVVDDSQLPKDRFSAERLKGVDSTLKIQPAKLEDSAVYLCASSLVPMTVNTEAFFGQGTRLTVV.

This rearrangement joins TRBV28 to TRBJ2-7; D is possibly TRBD2 (5 bases). CDR1 is MDHEN, CDR2 SYDVKM, per germline. This CDR3 has 16 residues. V dropped 5 bases and J dropped 7 bases, with 24 bases sitting between them. CDR3 sequence (DNA): TGTGCCAGCAGTACCGTCAGGTTTTCCCCGGGGAATGAGCAGTACTTC. This codes for CASSTVRFSPGNEQYF.

The table lists this clonotype with a few counts. The chain couples TRBV20-1 to TRBJ2-1, with a tentative D call TRBD2 (5 bases). With 8 bases removed from V and 4 bases from J, the gap between germline ends came to 9 bases. The CDR3 consists of 11 residues. Germline lookup yields CDR1 DFQATT and CDR2 SNEGSKA (reference sequence). The CDR3 sequence is CSQADYNEQFF. For the CDR3, the DNA is TGCAGTCAAGCGGATTACAATGAGCAGTTCTTC.

In this sample, this clonotype turned up a few times. This rearrangement joins TRBV27 to TRBJ1-5; the match to TRBD1 covers 8 bases. The CDR3 is made up of 14 amino acids. Germline-derived CDR1 and CDR2 are MNHEY and SMNVEV (reference sequence). After removal of 5 bases from V and 7 bases from J, the junction contained 7 bases not matched to a gene. CDR3 residues: CASSPSDREQPQHF. The CDR3, as DNA: TGTGCCAGCAGTCCCTCGGACAGGGAGCAGCCCCAGCATTTT.

This clonotype was recorded a few times. The J gene is TRBJ2-7, the V gene TRBV4-1; D unresolved. Germline V lookup: CDR1 MGHRA, CDR2 YSYEKL. The CDR3 totals 13 residues. Trimming shortened V by 1 base and J by 6 bases, and 10 bases separated the two germline ends. The CDR3 DNA follows: TGCGCCAGCAGCCAAGGGCTGGGGTTCGAGCAGTACTTC. Its protein is CASSQGLGFEQYF.

In this sample, this clonotype turned up a few times. The J gene is TRBJ1-1, the V gene TRBV19; TRBD1 might be the D (5 bases). The CDR3 is made up of 14 amino acids. CDR1 is LNHDA, CDR2 SQIVND, per germline (reference sequence). Trimming left V 11 bases short and J 1 base short, with 17 bases between. The CDR3 nucleotides are TGTGCCTCATATGAGACGGGACCGAACACTGAAGCTTTCTTT. It yields the protein CASYETGPNTEAFF.

There are many counts of this clonotype. The gene calls are TRBV18 and TRBJ2-7; the D is unclear. This CDR3 has 14 residues. Looked up from germline, CDR1 is KGHSH and CDR2 is LQKENI. Trimming pared 2 bases from V and 3 bases from J, leaving 11 bases between. Here the CDR3 reads CASSPTSELYEQYF. The CDR3 DNA reads TGTGCCAGCTCACCAACGAGCGAACTCTACGAGCAGTACTTC.

This chain links TRBV4-1 with TRBJ2-2, with 8 bases that match TRBD2. Trimming at V came to 1 base and at J to 4 bases, leaving 8 bases not matched to a gene. The germline V gene encodes CDR1 MGHRA and CDR2 YSYEKL. The CDR3 length is 17 residues. The CDR3 loop is CASSQAPHGRVTGELFF. CDR3 DNA sequence: TGCGCCAGCAGCCAAGCTCCCCACGGGAGGGTCACCGGGGAGCTGTTTTTT.

This chain joins TRBV27 and TRBJ2-2, with D possibly being TRBD2 (7 bases). Germline V gene sequence: CDR1 MNHEY, CDR2 SMNVEV (reference sequence). V lost 5 bases to trimming and J lost 6 bases, with 16 bases between them. There are 15 residues in the CDR3. CDR3 protein: CASSPRVGGPGELFF. The CDR3 nucleotides read TGTGCCAGCAGTCCGCGGGTCGGGGGGCCCGGGGAGCTGTTTTTT.

The chain recombines TRBV7-9 with TRBJ1-2; a possible D gene is TRBD1 (5 bases). Germline V gene lookup returns CDR1 SEHNR and CDR2 FQNEAQ (reference sequence). Trimming cost V 1 base and J 4 bases, with 19 bases left between them. CDR3 length equals 17 residues. The CDR3 nucleotides read TGTGCCAGCAGCTTAGTGGGCAGGGACGCTTACGGCTATGGCTACACCTTC. Protein product: CASSLVGRDAYGYGYTF.

This chain uses TRBV29-1 with TRBJ2-1, with 12 bases aligning to TRBD2. The CDR3 runs to 15 residues. Per the germline V gene, CDR1 is SQVTM and CDR2 is ANQGSEA. Germline trimming cut 2 bases from V and 8 bases from J; bases unmatched to any gene: 7. This chain's CDR3 is CSVEFLTSGSDEQFF. The CDR3 DNA is TGCAGCGTTGAATTTTTGACTAGCGGGAGCGATGAGCAGTTCTTC.

This clonotype was seen a handful of times. The chain links TRBV19 to TRBJ2-7; a weak D match, TRBD2 (6 bases). V was shortened by 6 bases and J by 1 base, with 13 bases between the two germline ends. The length of the CDR3 is 14 residues. Germline assignment: CDR1 LNHDA and CDR2 SQIVND (reference sequence). The CDR3 DNA reads TGTGCCAGTAGCTGGGGGGACGGTTCCTACGAGCAGTACTTC. It specifies CASSWGDGSYEQYF.

This clonotype was detected only a few times. The J gene is TRBJ2-2, the V gene TRBV9; D is undetermined. Between the trimmed V and J ends, which lost 4 bases and 2 bases, there was a span of 18 bases. This CDR3 region has 17 residues. The germline V gene has CDR1 SGDLS and CDR2 YYNGEE. Here the CDR3 reads CASSNPGQANNTGELFF. The CDR3 region has the DNA TGTGCCAGCAGCAACCCCGGGCAGGCGAACAACACCGGGGAGCTGTTTTTT.

V usage is TRBV28 and J usage is TRBJ2-7; D may be TRBD2 (6 bases). The germline V gene encodes CDR1 MDHEN and CDR2 SYDVKM. The CDR3 is 15 amino acids. V shed 4 bases and J shed 4 bases, with 17 bases lying between them. The CDR3 here is CASSWPLTGRYEQYF. In DNA form, the CDR3 reads TGTGCCAGCAGTTGGCCGTTAACTGGGAGGTACGAGCAGTACTTC.